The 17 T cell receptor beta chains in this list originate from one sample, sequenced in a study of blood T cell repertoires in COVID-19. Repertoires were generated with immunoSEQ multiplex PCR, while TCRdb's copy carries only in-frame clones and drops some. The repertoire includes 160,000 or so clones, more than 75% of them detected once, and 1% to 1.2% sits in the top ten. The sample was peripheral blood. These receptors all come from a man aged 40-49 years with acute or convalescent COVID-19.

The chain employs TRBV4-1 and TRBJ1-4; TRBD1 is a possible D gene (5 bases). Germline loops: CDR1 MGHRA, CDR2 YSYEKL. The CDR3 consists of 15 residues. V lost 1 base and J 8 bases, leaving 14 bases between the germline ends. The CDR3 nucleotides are TGCGCCAGCAGCCAAGGAGGCGGGGCTTGGGAAAAACTGTTTTTT. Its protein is CASSQGGGAWEKLFF.

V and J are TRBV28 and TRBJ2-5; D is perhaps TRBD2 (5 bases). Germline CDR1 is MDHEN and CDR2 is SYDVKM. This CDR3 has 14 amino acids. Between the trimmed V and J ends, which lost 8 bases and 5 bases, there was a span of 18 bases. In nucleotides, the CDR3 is TGTGCCAGCCTACGGGGAGCCACCAGGGAGACCCAGTACTTC. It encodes CASLRGATRETQYF.

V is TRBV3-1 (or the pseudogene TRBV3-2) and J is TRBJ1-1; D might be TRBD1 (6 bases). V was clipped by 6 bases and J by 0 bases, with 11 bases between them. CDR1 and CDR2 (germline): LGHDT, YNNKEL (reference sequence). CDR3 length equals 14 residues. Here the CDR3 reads CASRWGGLNTEAFF. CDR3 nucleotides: TGTGCCAGCAGGTGGGGGGGCCTGAACACTGAAGCTTTCTTT.

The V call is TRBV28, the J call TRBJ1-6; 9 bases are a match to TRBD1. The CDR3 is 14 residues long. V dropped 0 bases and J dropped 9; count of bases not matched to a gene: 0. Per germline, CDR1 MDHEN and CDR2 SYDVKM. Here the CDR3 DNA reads TGTGCCAGCAGTTTATGGACAGGGGGTTCACCCCTCCACTTT. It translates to CASSLWTGGSPLHF. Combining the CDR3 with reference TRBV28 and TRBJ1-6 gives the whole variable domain DVKVTQSSRYLVKRTGEKVFLECVQDMDHENMFWYRQDPGLGLRLIYFSYDVKMKEKGDIPEGYSVSREKKERFSLILESASTNQTSMYLCASSLWTGGSPLHFGNGTRLTVT.

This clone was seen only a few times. The CDR3 coding sequence is TGTGCCAGCAGCTTAATGGAGGCTTCGGGAAACACCATATATTTT. Its protein is CASSLMEASGNTIYF. The rearrangement uses TRBV7-2 and TRBJ1-3, with D hard to call. Trimming shortened V by 2 bases and J by 4 bases, and 12 bases separated the two germline ends. The CDR3 loop spans 15 amino acids. Germline lookup yields CDR1 SGHTA and CDR2 FQGNSA.

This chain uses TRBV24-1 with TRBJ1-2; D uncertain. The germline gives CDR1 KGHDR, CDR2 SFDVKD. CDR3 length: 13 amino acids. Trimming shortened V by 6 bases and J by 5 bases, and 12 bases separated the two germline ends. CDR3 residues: CATSTSFGYGYTF. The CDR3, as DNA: TGTGCCACCAGTACCTCCTTCGGGTATGGCTACACCTTC.

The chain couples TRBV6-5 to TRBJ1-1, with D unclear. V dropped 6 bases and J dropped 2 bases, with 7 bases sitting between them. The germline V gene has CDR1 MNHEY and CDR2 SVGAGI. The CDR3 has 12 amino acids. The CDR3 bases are TGTGCCAGCAGGGGCCCAAACACTGAAGCTTTCTTT. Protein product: CASRGPNTEAFF.

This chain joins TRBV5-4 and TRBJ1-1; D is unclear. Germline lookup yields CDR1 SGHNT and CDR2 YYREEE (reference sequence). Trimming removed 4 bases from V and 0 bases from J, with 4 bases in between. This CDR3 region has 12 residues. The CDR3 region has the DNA TGTGCCAGCAGCGTCATGAACACTGAAGCTTTCTTT. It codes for CASSVMNTEAFF.

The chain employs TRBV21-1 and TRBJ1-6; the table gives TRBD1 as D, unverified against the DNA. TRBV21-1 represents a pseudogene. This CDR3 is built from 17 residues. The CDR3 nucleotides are TGTGCCAGCAGCAAATACAGGGACGTGTTGGATAATTCACCCCTCCACTTT. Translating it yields CASSKYRDVLDNSPLHF.

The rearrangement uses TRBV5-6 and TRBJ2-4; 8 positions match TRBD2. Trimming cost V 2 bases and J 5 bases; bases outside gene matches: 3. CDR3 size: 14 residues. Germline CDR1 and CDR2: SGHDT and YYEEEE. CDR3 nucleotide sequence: TGTGCCAGCAGCTTCCCAGCGGGGGAAAACATTCAGTACTTC. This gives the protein CASSFPAGENIQYF. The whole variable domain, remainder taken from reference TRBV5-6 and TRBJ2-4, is DAGVTQSPTHLIKTRGQQVTLRCSPKSGHDTVSWYQQALGQGPQFIFQYYEEEERQRGNFPDRFSGHQFPNYSSELNVNALLLGDSALYLCASSFPAGENIQYFGAGTRLSVL.

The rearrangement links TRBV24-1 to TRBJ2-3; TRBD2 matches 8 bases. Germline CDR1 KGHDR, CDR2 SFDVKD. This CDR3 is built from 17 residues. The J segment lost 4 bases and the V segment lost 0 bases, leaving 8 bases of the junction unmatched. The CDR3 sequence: CATSDLPGRGVADTQYF. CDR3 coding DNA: TGTGCCACCAGTGATTTGCCGGGGCGGGGGGTCGCAGATACGCAGTATTTT.

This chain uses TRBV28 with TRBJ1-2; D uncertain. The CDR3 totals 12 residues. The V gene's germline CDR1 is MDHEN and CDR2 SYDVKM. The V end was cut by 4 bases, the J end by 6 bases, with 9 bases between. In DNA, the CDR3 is TGTGCCAGCAGTTCTTTGAGCCATGGCTACACCTTC. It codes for CASSSLSHGYTF.

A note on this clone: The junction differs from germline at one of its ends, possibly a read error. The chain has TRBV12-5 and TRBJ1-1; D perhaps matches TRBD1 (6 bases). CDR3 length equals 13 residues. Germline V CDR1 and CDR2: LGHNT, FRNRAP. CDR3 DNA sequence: TGTGCTAGTGGTTTGTTCCCCGGGACACCAGAGGTTTTT. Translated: CASGLFPGTPEVF.

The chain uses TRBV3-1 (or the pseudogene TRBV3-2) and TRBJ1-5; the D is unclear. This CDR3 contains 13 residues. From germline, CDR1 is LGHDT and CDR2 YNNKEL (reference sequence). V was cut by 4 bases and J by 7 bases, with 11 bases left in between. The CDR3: CASSPKTHQPQHF. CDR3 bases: TGTGCCAGCAGCCCTAAAACTCACCAGCCCCAGCATTTT.

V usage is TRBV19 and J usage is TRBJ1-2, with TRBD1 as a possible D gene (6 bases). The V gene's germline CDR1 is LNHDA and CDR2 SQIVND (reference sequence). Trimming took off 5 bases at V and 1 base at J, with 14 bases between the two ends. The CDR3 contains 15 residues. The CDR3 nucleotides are TGTGCCAGTAGTGCCCGAGACAGGCTTAACTATGGCTACACCTTC. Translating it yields CASSARDRLNYGYTF.

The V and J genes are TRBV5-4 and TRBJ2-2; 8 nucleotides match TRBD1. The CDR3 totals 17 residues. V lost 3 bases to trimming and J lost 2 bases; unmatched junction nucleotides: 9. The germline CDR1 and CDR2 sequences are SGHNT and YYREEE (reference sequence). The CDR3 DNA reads TGTGCCAGCAGCTATGATCCGGGACAGGACAACACCGGGGAGCTGTTTTTT. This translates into CASSYDPGQDNTGELFF.

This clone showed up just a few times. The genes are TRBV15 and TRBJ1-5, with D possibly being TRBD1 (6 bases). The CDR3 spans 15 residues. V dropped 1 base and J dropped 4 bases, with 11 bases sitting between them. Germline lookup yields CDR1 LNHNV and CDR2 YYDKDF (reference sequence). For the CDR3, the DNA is TGTGCCACCAGCAGAGCAGGGGCCTCAAATCAGCCCCAGCATTTT. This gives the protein CATSRAGASNQPQHF.